Below, one T cell receptor beta chain is given with its context. This sample was included in a study of blood T cell repertoires in COVID-19. Study summary: Acute-phase and convalescent COVID-19 samples originated in the United States, Italy and Spain. The analysed material was cDNA or gDNA that came from T cells, B-cell-depleted T cells, or PBMCs.

Authors' analysis steps: Reference gene primer amplification gave estimated nucleated cell counts. Assay used: immunoSEQ multiplex PCR; TCRdb lists only in-frame clones, some missing. The V and J calls and clone size come from that table; D and trimming were worked out from the DNA. The table records about 300,000 clones, more than 70% of them present only once. V was clipped by 5 bases and J by 3 bases; unmatched bases: 5. Per the germline V gene, CDR1 is MNHEY and CDR2 is SMNVEV (reference sequence). The CDR3 consists of 17 residues. The sequencing sample was made of peripheral blood. This TCR came from a woman between 50 and 59 years old with acute or convalescent COVID-19. The V call is TRBV27, the J call TRBJ2-6; 12 bases agree with TRBD1. In DNA, the CDR3 is TGTGCCAGCAGTACCGGGACAGGGGGCTTTGGGGCCAACGTCCTGACTTTC. Translation: CASSTGTGGFGANVLTF.